What follows are 15 T cell receptor beta chains derived from one specimen sequenced in a study of blood T cell repertoires in COVID-19. This table comes from immunoSEQ multiplex PCR, and its TCRdb copy is limited to in-frame clones, with some not included. The sample lists about 200,000 clones; more than 70% were seen once. The specimen sequenced was PBMCs or T cells enriched from blood (not recorded which). The receptors originated from a man between 35 and 55 years old with acute COVID-19.

This clone was counted only a few times. This chain uses TRBV12-3 or TRBV12-4 with TRBJ2-5, with D unclear. V shed 5 bases and J shed 3 bases, with 4 bases lying between them. There are 11 residues in the CDR3. The CDR3 nucleotides read TGTGCCAGCAGTCTAAAAGAGACCCAGTACTTC. The encoded protein is CASSLKETQYF.

V and J are TRBV29-1 and TRBJ1-2, with TRBD1 as a possible D gene (5 bases). The ends were cut back, 6 bases at V and 4 bases at J, with 12 bases in the middle. The CDR3 runs to 12 residues. Germline CDR1 is SQVTM and CDR2 is ANQGSEA. CDR3 amino acids: CSVDRQIYGYTF. The CDR3 nucleotides are TGCAGCGTCGATAGACAGATCTATGGCTACACCTTC. The full variable domain, completed using reference TRBV29-1 and TRBJ1-2, is SAVISQKPSRDICQRGTSLTIQCQVDSQVTMMFWYRQQPGQSLTLIATANQGSEATYESGFVIDKFPISRPNLTFSTLTVSNMSPEDSSIYLCSVDRQIYGYTFGSGTRLTVV.

The genes are TRBV5-6 and TRBJ1-1, with D perhaps TRBD1 (5 bases). Germline-derived CDR1 and CDR2 are SGHDT and YYEEEE. This CDR3 has 15 residues. Between the trimmed V and J ends, which lost 4 bases and 4 bases, there was a span of 17 bases. The CDR3 loop is CASSVWGGSATEAFF. DNA for the CDR3: TGTGCCAGCAGCGTGTGGGGGGGTAGTGCCACTGAAGCTTTCTTT.

Notes on this clone: A read error may account for a junction end that differs from germline. The chain carries TRBV7-7 and TRBJ2-1; tentatively, D is TRBD2 (5 bases). The CDR3 contains 15 residues. CDR1 is SSHAT, CDR2 FNYEAQ, per germline (reference sequence). The CDR3 protein is CASSPGSVSYNEQFF. For the CDR3, the DNA is TGTGCTAGCAGCCCGGGGTCAGTCTCCTACAATGAGCAGTTCTTC.

The rearrangement joins TRBV5-4 to TRBJ2-1; 8 bases are a match to TRBD1. Germline CDR1 reads SGHNT; CDR2 reads YYREEE (reference sequence). The CDR3 is made up of 15 amino acids. The ends lost 4 bases at V and 6 bases at J; junction bases unmatched: 9. Here the CDR3 DNA reads TGTGCCAGCAGCGAAAAGAATACAGGGGGCAATGAGCAGTTCTTC. Amino acid sequence: CASSEKNTGGNEQFF.

The chain recombines TRBV30 with TRBJ1-2, with no clear D. From germline, CDR1 is GTSNPN and CDR2 SVGIG (reference sequence). The CDR3 spans 10 residues. The CDR3 bases are TGTGTCGGCGGCGACTATGGCTACACCTTC. Its translation is CVGGDYGYTF.

The CDR3 nucleotides read TGCAGCGTTTCCGGGACAGGGGGTTCTCAGGTCGGTGGAAACACCATATATTTT. Its protein is CSVSGTGGSQVGGNTIYF. The V gene is TRBV29-1, the J gene TRBJ1-3; the match to TRBD1 covers 11 bases. This CDR3 has 18 residues. CDR1 is SQVTM, CDR2 ANQGSEA, per germline. The V and J ends lost 5 bases and 3 bases, in that order; junction bases with no gene match: 15.

The chain employs TRBV5-1 and TRBJ1-5; D remains unclear. This CDR3 has 14 residues. The germline CDR1 and CDR2 sequences are SGHRS and YFSETQ. Between the trimmed V and J ends, which lost 4 bases and 6 bases, there was a span of 14 bases. The CDR3 nucleotides are TGCGCCAGCAGCCCTTTCCTCGGTTCTCAGCCCCAGCATTTT. This gives the protein CASSPFLGSQPQHF. The whole variable domain, filled in from reference TRBV5-1 and TRBJ1-5, reads KAGVTQTPRYLIKTRGQQVTLSCSPISGHRSVSWYQQTPGQGLQFLFEYFSETQRNKGNFPGRFSGRQFSNSRSEMNVSTLELGDSALYLCASSPFLGSQPQHFGDGTRLSIL.

This sequence joins TRBV28 and TRBJ1-2; the match to TRBD1 covers 8 bases. This CDR3 has 15 residues. V was clipped by 6 bases and J by 7 bases; unmatched bases: 13. Germline V gene data show CDR1 as MDHEN and CDR2 as SYDVKM. DNA of the CDR3: TGTGCCAGCAGACCTTTAGGACAGGGTGTCTCTGGCTACACCTTC. Translated, it gives CASRPLGQGVSGYTF.

This chain connects TRBV5-1 to TRBJ1-1, with TRBD1 matching 7 bases. V shed 1 base and J 5 bases; nucleotides not matched to a gene: 17. The germline gives CDR1 SGHRS, CDR2 YFSETQ. The CDR3 spans 18 residues. The CDR3 protein is CASSLMPNTQGSGTEAFF. The DNA of the CDR3 is TGCGCCAGCAGCTTGATGCCAAATACACAGGGGTCAGGAACTGAAGCTTTCTTT.

This clone was counted once. The chain uses TRBV15 and TRBJ2-7, with D maybe TRBD1 (6 bases). Germline V lookup: CDR1 LNHNV, CDR2 YYDKDF (reference sequence). V dropped 1 base and J dropped 5 bases, with 15 bases sitting between them. The CDR3 has 15 amino acids. The CDR3 DNA follows: TGTGCCACCAGCAGAGGACGGGACATGTTGGACGAGCAGTACTTC. Amino acid sequence: CATSRGRDMLDEQYF.

V is TRBV3-1 (or the pseudogene TRBV3-2) and J is TRBJ1-2; no clear D. There are 12 residues in the CDR3. Trimming pared 4 bases from V and 8 bases from J, leaving 11 bases between. CDR1 is LGHDT and CDR2 is YNNKEL in the germline V gene (reference sequence). The CDR3 DNA reads TGTGCCAGCAGCCTCGACTACTTGGGCTACACCTTC. Amino acid sequence: CASSLDYLGYTF.

On this clone: At the DNA level, this CDR3 is encoded by other sequences in the same sample as well. The V call is TRBV7-2, the J call TRBJ2-7; D ambiguous. This CDR3 contains 11 residues. Germline CDR1 reads SGHTA; CDR2 reads FQGNSA. V lost 3 bases and J lost 6, with 6 bases in between. CDR3 protein: CASSFSSEQYF. The CDR3 DNA reads as TGTGCCAGCAGCTTTAGTTCCGAGCAGTACTTC.

The V and J genes are TRBV29-1 and TRBJ2-2; 8 bases line up with TRBD2. Germline values: CDR1 SQVTM, CDR2 ANQGSEA. This CDR3 is 13 amino acids long. The CDR3 protein is CSYQREFTGELFF. The CDR3 DNA reads TGCAGTTACCAGCGGGAGTTCACCGGGGAGCTGTTTTTT.

The table lists this clone with a few counts. The chain carries TRBV30 and TRBJ2-7, with D tentatively TRBD2 (5 bases). The CDR3 is 13 amino acids. V was clipped by 0 bases and J by 7 bases, with 13 bases between them. CDR1 is GTSNPN, CDR2 SVGIG, per germline (reference sequence). The CDR3 is CAWSVGETSEQYF. CDR3 DNA sequence: TGTGCCTGGAGTGTGGGAGAGACGTCGGAGCAGTACTTC.